This TCR beta chain was identified during a study of lung T cells in sarcoidosis with Löfgren's syndrome. About the research overall: Löfgren's syndrome patients were the main repertoire analysis focus.

MiXCR was run by TCRdb on the reads, yielding one entry per CDR3 protein. The table records tens of thousands of distinct CDR3 sequences, 20% to 25% of them present only once. This TCR derives from a human donor with sarcoidosis (Löfgren's syndrome or another form), or a control subject (not recorded which). The sequenced sample was CD4+ T cells from PBMCs.

The CDR3 nucleotides are TGCAGTGCTAGAGCGCAGGTATCCTACGAGCAGTACGTC. Translation gives CSARAQVSYEQYV. This chain links TRBV20-1 with TRBJ2-7; D unclear. The V end lost 1 base, the J end lost 1 base, and 8 bases lay between the germline ends. This CDR3 is 13 amino acids long. From germline, CDR1 is DFQATT and CDR2 SNEGSKA (reference sequence).